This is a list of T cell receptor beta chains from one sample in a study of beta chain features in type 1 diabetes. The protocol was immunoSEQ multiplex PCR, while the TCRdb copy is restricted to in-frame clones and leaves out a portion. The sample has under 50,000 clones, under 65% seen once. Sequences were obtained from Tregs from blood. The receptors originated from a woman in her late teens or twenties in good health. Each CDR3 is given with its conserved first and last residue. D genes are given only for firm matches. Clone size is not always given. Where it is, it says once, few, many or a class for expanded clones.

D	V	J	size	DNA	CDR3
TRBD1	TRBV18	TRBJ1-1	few	TGTGCCAGCTCCCCGGGGACAGAGAACACTGAAGCTTTCTTT	CASSPGTENTEAFF
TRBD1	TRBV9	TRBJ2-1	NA	TGTGCCAGCAGCGTCTGGGACAGCAACAATGAGCAGTTCTTC	CASSVWDSNNEQFF
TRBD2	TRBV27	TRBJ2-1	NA	TGTGCCAGCACCGGACTAGCGGGAGTAGAGAATGAGCAGTTCTTC	CASTGLAGVENEQFF
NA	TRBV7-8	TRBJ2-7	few	TGTGCCAGCAGCCTCGGGGGTGGGGACCGGGAGCAGTACTTC	CASSLGGGDREQYF
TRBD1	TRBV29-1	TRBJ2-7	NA	TGCAGCGTTGAAGCGGCAGGGGGTGAAAGAGACGAGCAGTACTTC	CSVEAAGGERDEQYF
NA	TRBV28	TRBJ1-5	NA	TGTGCCAGCAGTAGACAGGTATATAGCAATCAGCCCCAGCATTTT	CASSRQVYSNQPQHF
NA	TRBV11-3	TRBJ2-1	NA	TGTGCCAGCAGCTTTCGCGGGAATGAGCAGTTCTTC	CASSFRGNEQFF
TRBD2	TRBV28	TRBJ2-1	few	TGTGCCACTAACTTCCCTCCGGGGGGGAATGAGCAGTTCTTC	CATNFPPGGNEQFF
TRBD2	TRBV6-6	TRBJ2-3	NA	TGTGCCAGCAGTTACGGTCTAGCGGGTGGCACAGATACGCAGTATTTT	CASSYGLAGGTDTQYF
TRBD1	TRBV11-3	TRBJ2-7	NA	TGTGCCAGCAGCTTAGAGCCAGGGGGCTCCTACGAGCAGTACTTC	CASSLEPGGSYEQYF
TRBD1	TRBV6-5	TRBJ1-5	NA	TGTGCCAGCAGTTACGACAGGGGGAAAGACCAGCCCCAGCATTTT	CASSYDRGKDQPQHF
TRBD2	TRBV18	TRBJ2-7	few	TGTGCCAGCTTAAGACTAGCACCCTACGAGCAGTACTTC	CASLRLAPYEQYF
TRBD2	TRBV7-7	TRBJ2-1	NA	TGTGCTAGCAGCTTAGTGGGGGGGGAAGACGATGAGCAGTTCTTC	CASSLVGGEDDEQFF
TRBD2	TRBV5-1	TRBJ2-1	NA	TGCGCCAGCAGCTTGGACGGGACTACCCGCGGGGAGCAGTTCTTC	CASSLDGTTRGEQFF
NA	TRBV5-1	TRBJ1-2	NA	TGCGCCAGCAGCTTGGGACAGAGCTATGGCTACACCTTC	CASSLGQSYGYTF
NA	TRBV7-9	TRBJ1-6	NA	TGTGCCAGCAGCTTAGGGACAGAGAATTCACCCCTCCACTTT	CASSLGTENSPLHF
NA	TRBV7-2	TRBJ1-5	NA	TGTGCCAGCAGCCGACGACAGAGCAATCAGCCCCAGCATTTT	CASSRRQSNQPQHF
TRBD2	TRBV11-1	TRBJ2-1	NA	TGTGCCATCAAATACGACGGGAGGGATGAGCAGTTCTTC	CAIKYDGRDEQFF
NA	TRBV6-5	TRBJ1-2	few	TGTGCCAGCAGTGACCGGGTGGAGGGCTACACCTTC	CASSDRVEGYTF
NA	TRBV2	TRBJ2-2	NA	TGTGCCAGCTCTACTAGCAGGAACACCGGGGAGCTGTTTTTT	CASSTSRNTGELFF
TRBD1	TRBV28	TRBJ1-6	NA	TGTGCCAGCAGTTCAACCGGGACAGGGAGTTCACCCCTCCACTTT	CASSSTGTGSSPLHF
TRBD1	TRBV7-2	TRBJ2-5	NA	TGTGCCAGCAGCGCTAACAGGGGTCAAGAGACCCAGTACTTC	CASSANRGQETQYF
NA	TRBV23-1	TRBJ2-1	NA	TGCGCCAGCAGTCATCGGCAGGGAGGTTACAATGAGCAGTTCTTC	CASSHRQGGYNEQFF